This T cell receptor (beta chain) is drawn from a study of blood T cell repertoires in COVID-19. Study summary: Collection of acute and convalescent COVID-19 samples took place in the United States, Italy and Spain. The cDNA or gDNA used as material had been derived from T cells, B-cell-depleted T cells, or PBMCs.

Authors' analysis steps: Estimated nucleated cell counts came from reference gene primer amplification. The table came from immunoSEQ multiplex PCR; TCRdb's copy has only in-frame clones and leaves some out. That table furnishes V, J and clone size, whereas the DNA furnished D and trimming. Of over 70,000 clones listed, about 80% are singletons. The CDR3 length is 16 residues. The sequencing sample was made of peripheral blood. This chain uses TRBV12-1 with TRBJ1-6; the table gives TRBD1 as D, unverified against the DNA. TRBV12-1 is a documented pseudogene. This TCR derives from a man between 70 and 80 years old with acute or convalescent COVID-19. For the CDR3, the DNA is TGTGCCAGCAGCTTCACTGATAATCTCAGGATCTCACCCCTCCACTTT. It codes for CASSFTDNLRISPLHF.